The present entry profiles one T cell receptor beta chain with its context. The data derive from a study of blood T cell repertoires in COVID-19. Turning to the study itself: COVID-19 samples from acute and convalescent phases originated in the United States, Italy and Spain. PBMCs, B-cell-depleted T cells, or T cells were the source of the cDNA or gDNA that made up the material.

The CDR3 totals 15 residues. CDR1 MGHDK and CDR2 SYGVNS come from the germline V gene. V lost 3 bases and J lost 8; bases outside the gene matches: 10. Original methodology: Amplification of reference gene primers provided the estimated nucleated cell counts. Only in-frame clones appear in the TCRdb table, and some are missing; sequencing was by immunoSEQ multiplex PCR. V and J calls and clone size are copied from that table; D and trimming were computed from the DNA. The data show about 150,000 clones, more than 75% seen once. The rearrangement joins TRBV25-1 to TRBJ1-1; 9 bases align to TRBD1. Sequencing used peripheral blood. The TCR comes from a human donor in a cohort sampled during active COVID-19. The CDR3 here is CASSEFGQGPPEAFF. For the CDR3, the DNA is TGTGCCAGCAGTGAGTTTGGACAGGGGCCCCCAGAAGCTTTCTTT.